Below are 22 T cell receptor beta chains sequenced from a single sample in a study of beta chain features in type 1 diabetes. Reverse transcription of all isolated RNA meant that expressed TCRB transcripts were sequenced. Produced via immunoSEQ multiplex PCR; TCRdb's table is partial and in-frame only. Among hundreds of thousands of clones, less than 20% were seen once, and the ten largest hold about 0.097%. Sequencing was done on a sample of naive CD4+ T cells from blood. The receptors here all came from a man aged 18 to 29 in good health.

The genes are TRBV4-1 and TRBJ2-7, with TRBD1 identical over 9 bases. The CDR3 contains 18 residues. V lost 3 bases to trimming and J lost 3 bases; unmatched junction nucleotides: 15. Germline V gives CDR1 MGHRA, CDR2 YSYEKL. The CDR3 DNA reads TGCGCCAGCAGCCAGGCGGATCCTTCCGGGACAGGGCGCTACGAGCAGTACTTC. Its protein product is CASSQADPSGTGRYEQYF.

The gene calls are TRBV27 and TRBJ1-2, with D perhaps matching TRBD1 (5 bases). Germline loops: CDR1 MNHEY, CDR2 SMNVEV (reference sequence). With 0 bases removed from V and 3 bases from J, the gap between germline ends came to 8 bases. The CDR3 loop spans 14 amino acids. This CDR3 is CASSLSSGYYGYTF. DNA for the CDR3: TGTGCCAGCAGTTTATCGTCAGGGTACTATGGCTACACCTTC.

This chain links TRBV2 with TRBJ2-1; 12 bases map to TRBD2. CDR1 is SNHLY, CDR2 FYNNEI, per germline. V trimming: 7 bases; J trimming: 6 bases; junction bases outside the gene matches: 4. The CDR3 loop spans 14 amino acids. CDR3 residues: CASNGLAGRNEQFF. The CDR3 region has the DNA TGTGCCAGCAACGGACTAGCGGGGCGCAATGAGCAGTTCTTC.

This sequence joins TRBV6-5 and TRBJ2-5; the D is unclear. Gene TRBJ2-7 matches the end of the DNA better, so the J call may be wrong. Germline lookup yields CDR1 MNHEY and CDR2 SVGAGI. The CDR3 is 15 residues long. The CDR3 DNA sequence: TGTGCCAGCAGTCGCAGCCGAGACGGAGTCTACGAGCAGTACTTC. This encodes CASSRSRDGVYEQYF.

The V gene is TRBV4-1, the J gene TRBJ2-5, with D possibly TRBD2 on 5 matching bases. Germline CDR1 reads MGHRA; CDR2 reads YSYEKL. CDR3 length: 14 residues. V was shortened by 3 bases and J by 4 bases, with 12 bases between the two germline ends. The CDR3 DNA sequence: TGCGCCAGCAGCCAGGTAGGAGGTGGAGAGACCCAGTACTTC. This encodes CASSQVGGGETQYF.

CDR3 nucleotide sequence: TGTGCCAGCCGGACAGGGGTCAATCAGCCCCAGCATTTT. Translated, it gives CASRTGVNQPQHF. This chain connects TRBV5-5 to TRBJ1-5, with 9 bases that match TRBD1. V lost 7 bases and J lost 3; bases outside the gene matches: 2. CDR1 and CDR2 (germline): SGHKS, YYEKEE (reference sequence). The CDR3 loop spans 13 amino acids.

The genes are TRBV6-4 and TRBJ2-7; no clear D. The CDR3 runs 13 residues. Trimming took off 3 bases at V and 6 bases at J, with 12 bases between the two ends. The germline CDR1 and CDR2 sequences are MRHNA and SNTAGT. The CDR3 bases are TGTGCCAGCAGTGAGGGCAGAGGAACCGAGCAGTACTTC. Amino acids: CASSEGRGTEQYF.

This rearrangement joins TRBV7-9 to TRBJ2-3; 7 bases fit TRBD2. The germline CDR1 and CDR2 sequences are SEHNR and FQNEAQ (reference sequence). V trimming: 4 bases; J trimming: 3 bases; junction bases outside the gene matches: 16. This CDR3 comprises 18 residues. CDR3 in amino acids: CASSSRPLGRGETDTQYF. In DNA form, the CDR3 reads TGTGCCAGCAGCTCCCGACCCCTGGGACGGGGGGAGACAGATACGCAGTATTTT.

This clone was detected a few times. V is TRBV7-2 and J is TRBJ2-2, with TRBD1 matching over 8 bases. Germline CDR1 is SGHTA and CDR2 is FQGNSA. J gave up 2 bases and V 8 bases, and 10 bases lay outside the gene matches. The CDR3 runs 16 residues. CDR3 DNA: TGTGCCAGCCACCCCGTGACAGGGGTCAACACCGGGGAGCTGTTTTTT. Translated: CASHPVTGVNTGELFF.

This sequence joins TRBV25-1 and TRBJ2-2, with TRBD2 matching 10 bases. CDR1 is MGHDK, CDR2 SYGVNS, per germline. CDR3 length: 16 residues. V shed 3 bases, J shed 5 bases, and the junction held 6 bases outside the gene matches. The DNA of the CDR3 is TGTGCCAGCAGTGAGCCACTAGCGGGGAGTACCGGGGAGCTGTTTTTT. This encodes CASSEPLAGSTGELFF.

This clone occurred a few times. V is TRBV7-2 and J is TRBJ1-2; 10 bases are a match to TRBD1. The CDR3 length is 15 residues. Germline CDR1 SGHTA, CDR2 FQGNSA. Trimming at V came to 7 bases and at J to 5 bases, leaving 10 bases not matched to a gene. For the CDR3, the DNA is TGTGCCAGCATCCATCGACAGGGGGCCTCTTATGGCTACACCTTC. This gives the protein CASIHRQGASYGYTF.

This clone has more than one count but fewer than ten. The genes are TRBV28 and TRBJ2-7, with 8 bases matching TRBD1. The CDR3 is made up of 14 amino acids. Germline assignment: CDR1 MDHEN and CDR2 SYDVKM. J lost 4 bases, V lost 6 bases, and 8 bases had no gene match. In DNA form, the CDR3 reads TGTGCCAGCAGAGCGGACAGGGTAGGATACGAGCAGTACTTC. Its translation is CASRADRVGYEQYF.

The chain joins TRBV18 to TRBJ1-5; 9 bases are shared with TRBD1. CDR1 KGHSH and CDR2 LQKENI come from the germline V gene. Trimming removed 6 bases from V and 7 bases from J; junction bases left unmatched: 7. This CDR3 contains 14 residues. The CDR3 protein is CASSSDRGGQPQHF. CDR3 coding DNA: TGTGCCAGCTCGTCTGACAGGGGGGGACAGCCCCAGCATTTT.

The chain couples TRBV7-2 to TRBJ2-7; D gene unclear. Germline lookup yields CDR1 SGHTA and CDR2 FQGNSA. This CDR3 contains 14 residues. V shed 5 bases and J shed 3 bases, with 14 bases lying between them. CDR3 DNA sequence: TGTGCCAGCAGCCCCGCCGAGCTGTACTACGAGCAGTACTTC. Translated: CASSPAELYYEQYF.

This clone has a handful of counts. V and J are TRBV9 and TRBJ1-3, with a tentative D call TRBD1 (6 bases). The germline V gene has CDR1 SGDLS and CDR2 YYNGEE. This CDR3 comprises 16 residues. The ends were cut back, 3 bases at V and 2 bases at J, with 15 bases in the middle. DNA of the CDR3: TGTGCCAGCAGCGAGATAACAGGGTTAACTGGAAACACCATATATTTT. Protein sequence: CASSEITGLTGNTIYF.

The V gene is TRBV18, the J gene TRBJ2-1, with a weak D call TRBD2 (6 bases). Per germline, CDR1 KGHSH and CDR2 LQKENI. V lost 3 bases to trimming and J lost 10 bases, with 19 bases between them. This CDR3 has 15 amino acids. CDR3 coding DNA: TGTGCCAGCTCACCTATGCCTGGCGGGGATTCGGAGCAGTTCTTC. Translation gives CASSPMPGGDSEQFF.

The V and J genes are TRBV7-3 and TRBJ1-2; the D is unclear. The CDR3 spans 12 residues. CDR1 and CDR2 (germline): SGHTA, FQGTGA. V was clipped by 5 bases and J by 8 bases, with 12 bases between them. The CDR3 nucleotides are TGTGCCAGCAGCGCCGGAATTGGAGGCTACACCTTC. It codes for CASSAGIGGYTF.

V and J are TRBV6-5 and TRBJ2-3; D tentatively fits TRBD1 or TRBD2 (5 bases each). V was clipped by 5 bases and J by 1 base, with 7 bases between them. In germline, CDR1 is MNHEY, CDR2 SVGAGI. The CDR3 is made up of 13 amino acids. The CDR3 protein is CASSQGGTDTQYF. CDR3 DNA: TGTGCCAGCAGTCAGGGAGGCACAGATACGCAGTATTTT.

Only a few counts were recorded for this clone. The chain uses TRBV4-1 and TRBJ2-7; 8 positions agree with TRBD2. The CDR3 length is 16 residues. The V gene's germline CDR1 is MGHRA and CDR2 YSYEKL. V trimming: 4 bases; J trimming: 1 base; junction bases outside the gene matches: 9. CDR3 sequence reads: CASSLTIAGLSYEQYF. Written as DNA, the CDR3 is TGCGCCAGCAGCCTCACGATAGCGGGACTTTCCTACGAGCAGTACTTC.

The V call is TRBV7-8, the J call TRBJ2-3; no reliable D call. Germline V CDR1 and CDR2: SGHVS, FQNEAQ. Trimming removed 3 bases at V and 3 bases at J, with 19 bases between. This CDR3 is built from 17 residues. CDR3 bases: TGTGCCAGCAGCTTTCTCATCAGGTTCCCCGCTACAGATACGCAGTATTTT. Amino acid sequence: CASSFLIRFPATDTQYF.

This chain joins TRBV10-3 and TRBJ2-1; D could derive from TRBD1 or TRBD2 (6 bases each). The CDR3 extends over 15 amino acids. Germline V gene data show CDR1 as ENHRY and CDR2 as SYGVKD. V was trimmed by 6 bases and J by 3 bases, leaving 15 bases between them. In DNA, the CDR3 is TGTGCCATCAGGAACGCGGGACAAGGCTACAATGAGCAGTTCTTC. It is translated as CAIRNAGQGYNEQFF.

The CDR3 protein is CASSPRAKDHEQYF. CDR3 DNA: TGTGCCAGCAGCCCAAGGGCCAAGGACCACGAGCAGTACTTC. The chain links TRBV11-3 to TRBJ2-7; the D is unclear. The V and J ends lost 5 bases and 5 bases respectively, with 16 bases between them. The CDR3 totals 14 residues. The V gene's germline CDR1 is SGHNT and CDR2 YENEEA. The complete variable domain, with remaining parts taken from reference TRBV11-3 and TRBJ2-7, reads EAGVVQSPRYKIIEKKQPVAFWCNPISGHNTLYWYLQNLGQGPELLIRYENEEAVDDSQLPKDRFSAERLKGVDSTLKIQPAELGDSAVYLCASSPRAKDHEQYFGPGTRLTVT.